The 32 T cell receptor beta chains given below trace back to one sample, sequenced in a study of human T cells and chemical hapten exposure. A single record per CDR3 protein comes from TCRdb applying MiXCR to the RACE reads. Found here are roughly 94,000 distinct CDR3 sequences, roughly a tenth of them singletons; the top ten hold more than 2%. The time point is: patch test 2, 6 weeks after DPC sensitization. Treatment indicated: therapeutic diphenylcyclopropenone sensitization with weekly scalp DPC. The source material was whole blood, sampled in connection with sensitization to the hapten diphenylcyclopropenone (DPC). These receptors all stem from a middle-aged woman with alopecia areata. Some clones in this sample may be carry-over from other donors' samples.

The V call is TRBV7-2, the J call TRBJ2-7, with D hard to call. The CDR3 is 14 amino acids. From germline, CDR1 is SGHTA and CDR2 FQGNSA. V lost 2 bases and J lost 1, with 9 bases in between. The CDR3 nucleotides are TGTGCCAGCAGCTTACAGGCAGCTTCCTACGAGCAGTACTTC. It yields the protein CASSLQAASYEQYF.

There are many counts of this clonotype. V is TRBV29-1 and J is TRBJ2-7; D is undetermined. There are 11 residues in the CDR3. CDR1 and CDR2 (germline): SQVTM, ANQGSEA. Trimming took off 7 bases at V and 0 bases at J, with 7 bases between the two ends. Here the CDR3 reads CSAESSYEQYF. For the CDR3, the DNA is TGCAGCGCTGAGTCCTCCTACGAGCAGTACTTC.

This clonotype has ten or more counts. V is TRBV19 and J is TRBJ2-4; the D is unclear. The CDR3 has 15 residues. V lost 6 bases to trimming and J lost 7 bases, with 19 bases between them. Germline CDR1 is LNHDA and CDR2 is SQIVND (reference sequence). For the CDR3, the DNA is TGTGCCAGTAGACGGTCCCCGACCGCCCGGAACATTCAGTACTTC. This gives the protein CASRRSPTARNIQYF.

This chain links TRBV6-5 with TRBJ2-5, with 15 positions matching TRBD2. This CDR3 comprises 16 residues. Germline CDR1 reads MNHEY; CDR2 reads SVGAGI. V trimming: 1 base; J trimming: 4 bases; junction bases outside the gene matches: 1. The CDR3 region is CASSYLGLAGGETQYF. CDR3 in DNA: TGTGCCAGCAGTTACTTGGGACTAGCGGGGGGAGAGACCCAGTACTTC.

The chain links TRBV13 to TRBJ2-7, with 9 bases fitting TRBD1. In germline, CDR1 is PRHDT, CDR2 FYEKMQ (reference sequence). The V and J ends lost 3 bases and 2 bases, in that order; junction bases with no gene match: 5. The CDR3 is made up of 15 amino acids. CDR3 DNA sequence: TGTGCCAGCAGCTTTCGACAGGGGGTTACCTACGAGCAGTACTTC. This sequence encodes CASSFRQGVTYEQYF.

The chain links TRBV28 to TRBJ2-3; D is unresolved. The length of the CDR3 is 11 residues. From germline, CDR1 is MDHEN and CDR2 SYDVKM. Trimming stripped 5 bases from V and 6 bases from J, with 6 bases between. The chain's CDR3 is CASSVRDTQYF. CDR3 sequence (DNA): TGTGCCAGCAGTGTAAGGGATACGCAGTATTTT. Filled out from reference TRBV28 and TRBJ2-3, the complete variable domain reads DVKVTQSSRYLVKRTGEKVFLECVQDMDHENMFWYRQDPGLGLRLIYFSYDVKMKEKGDIPEGYSVSREKKERFSLILESASTNQTSMYLCASSVRDTQYFGPGTRLTVL.

This clonotype was observed a few times. For the CDR3, the DNA is TGTGCCAGCAGTCCCCGGGACCGATACACAGATACGCAGTATTTT. It encodes CASSPRDRYTDTQYF. The chain uses TRBV12-3 or TRBV12-4 and TRBJ2-3; D may correspond to TRBD1 or TRBD2 (5 bases each). This CDR3 comprises 15 residues. V gave up 5 bases and J gave up 2 bases, with 14 bases separating them.

In its sample, this clonotype was seen many times. The genes are TRBV12-3 or TRBV12-4 and TRBJ2-2; a possible D gene is TRBD2 (6 bases). Between the trimmed V and J ends, which lost 3 bases and 5 bases, there was a span of 13 bases. CDR3 size: 15 residues. The CDR3 loop reads CASSFPSGGTGELFF. The CDR3 region has the DNA TGTGCCAGCAGTTTCCCATCCGGGGGTACCGGGGAGCTGTTTTTT.

V usage is TRBV5-1 and J usage is TRBJ2-5; D gene uncertain. The germline gives CDR1 SGHRS, CDR2 YFSETQ. The CDR3 is 13 amino acids. Trimming removed 4 bases at V and 1 base at J, with 8 bases between. As DNA, the CDR3 is TGCGCCAGCAGCAAGGGTTCCCAAGAGACCCAGTACTTC. Translated, it gives CASSKGSQETQYF.

The gene calls are TRBV20-1 and TRBJ2-7, with a possible D match to TRBD1 (6 bases). V was trimmed by 2 bases and J by 2 bases, leaving 13 bases between them. The CDR3 runs to 14 residues. Germline CDR1 reads DFQATT; CDR2 reads SNEGSKA (reference sequence). DNA for the CDR3: TGCAGTGCTAGACCCGCGACAGGACCCTACGAGCAGTACTTC. This encodes CSARPATGPYEQYF.

This clonotype occurred many times. The chain joins TRBV6-5 to TRBJ2-5, with D unclear. V lost 6 bases and J lost 2, with 4 bases in between. The CDR3 is 11 amino acids. Germline V gives CDR1 MNHEY, CDR2 SVGAGI. The CDR3 DNA follows: TGTGCCAGCAGCGAACAAGAGACCCAGTACTTC. As protein: CASSEQETQYF.

This clonotype has ten or more counts. CDR3 residues: CAWSVMAINQPQHF. The CDR3 DNA sequence: TGTGCCTGGAGTGTAATGGCGATCAATCAGCCCCAGCATTTT. The rearrangement joins TRBV30 to TRBJ1-5; D gene uncertain. The CDR3 covers 14 residues. Germline V gives CDR1 GTSNPN, CDR2 SVGIG (reference sequence). With 0 bases removed from V and 3 bases from J, the gap between germline ends came to 9 bases.

DNA for the CDR3: TGTGCCAGCAGTTTTGGGACGGATCAGCCCCAGCATTTT. It is translated as CASSFGTDQPQHF. V and J are TRBV27 and TRBJ1-5; tentative D call: TRBD1 (5 bases). This CDR3 is built from 13 residues. Germline V gene data show CDR1 as MNHEY and CDR2 as SMNVEV (reference sequence). The V end was cut by 3 bases, the J end by 5 bases, with 8 bases between.

This clonotype was counted a few times. The V and J genes are TRBV3-1 and TRBJ2-5; 9 positions agree with TRBD1. Germline assignment: CDR1 LGHDT and CDR2 YNNKEL (reference sequence). CDR3 size: 15 residues. Trimming at V came to 5 bases and at J to 5 bases, leaving 9 bases not matched to a gene. The CDR3 protein is CASSYRGRRIETQYF. The CDR3 DNA reads as TGTGCCAGCAGCTACAGGGGGCGAAGGATTGAGACCCAGTACTTC.

This clonotype was found a few times. The V call is TRBV27, the J call TRBJ2-7; no reliable D call. The germline gives CDR1 MNHEY, CDR2 SMNVEV (reference sequence). Trimming stripped 3 bases from V and 8 bases from J, with 8 bases between. CDR3 length: 11 residues. CDR3 nucleotide sequence: TGTGCCAGCAGTTTCGGCCCTAAGCAGTACTTC. This encodes CASSFGPKQYF.

The J gene is TRBJ2-7, the V gene TRBV28; D might be TRBD2 (5 bases). Looked up from germline, CDR1 is MDHEN and CDR2 is SYDVKM. The length of the CDR3 is 12 residues. Trimming pared 5 bases from V and 5 bases from J, leaving 10 bases between. In DNA form, the CDR3 reads TGTGCCAGCAGTCTCCCGGGGAACGAGCAGTACTTC. Protein sequence: CASSLPGNEQYF.

The gene calls are TRBV25-1 and TRBJ2-7; the D gene is possibly TRBD2 (5 bases). Germline CDR1 is MGHDK and CDR2 is SYGVNS. V dropped 3 bases and J dropped 3 bases, with 15 bases sitting between them. This CDR3 is 15 amino acids long. CDR3 sequence reads: CASSDSGRGIYEQYF. CDR3 coding DNA: TGTGCCAGCAGTGATTCGGGGAGAGGTATCTACGAGCAGTACTTC.

There are a few counts of this clonotype. The CDR3 spells CASSLRGSVSPLHF. The DNA for the CDR3 is TGTGCCAGCAGCTTAAGAGGGAGCGTGTCACCCCTCCACTTT. This chain joins TRBV7-9 and TRBJ1-6, with unresolved D. The germline gives CDR1 SEHNR, CDR2 FQNEAQ (reference sequence). The CDR3 has 14 residues. V was pared by 2 bases and J by 10 bases, with 12 bases between.

This clonotype has ten or more counts. V gene TRBV4-3 combines with J gene TRBJ2-3, with TRBD2 as a possible D gene (7 bases). The CDR3 extends over 16 amino acids. Germline assignment: CDR1 LGHNA and CDR2 YSLEER. V lost 1 base and J lost 5, with 16 bases in between. The CDR3 DNA follows: TGCGCCAGCAGCCAAGTCTTCGTAGGGGGGGGAGATACGCAGTATTTT. Protein sequence: CASSQVFVGGGDTQYF.

The chain recombines TRBV5-4 with TRBJ2-3; D remains unclear. Looked up from germline, CDR1 is SGHNT and CDR2 is YYREEE (reference sequence). There are 14 residues in the CDR3. V lost 4 bases and J lost 2, with 11 bases in between. CDR3: CASSMDHPTDTQYF. The CDR3 coding sequence is TGTGCCAGCAGCATGGACCACCCCACAGATACGCAGTATTTT.

CDR3 bases: TGTGCCAGCAGCTTCATGCGGCAGGGCGATTCACCCCTCCACTTT. Its protein is CASSFMRQGDSPLHF. The chain uses TRBV7-9 and TRBJ1-6; TRBD1 might be the D (5 bases). CDR1 and CDR2 from the germline V gene are SEHNR and FQNEAQ (reference sequence). The CDR3 consists of 15 residues. Trimming pared 3 bases from V and 8 bases from J, leaving 14 bases between.

This clonotype was counted at least ten times. The chain is built from TRBV5-4 and TRBJ2-3; TRBD2 is a possible D gene (5 bases). V was shortened by 1 base and J by 2 bases, with 14 bases between the two germline ends. This CDR3 contains 16 residues. Germline CDR1 is SGHNT and CDR2 is YYREEE (reference sequence). This CDR3 reads CASSLNRGINTDTQYF. As DNA, the CDR3 is TGTGCCAGCAGCTTGAATAGAGGGATTAACACAGATACGCAGTATTTT.

The rearrangement links TRBV7-8 to TRBJ2-1, with a weak D call TRBD2 (5 bases). The length of the CDR3 is 14 residues. Per the germline V gene, CDR1 is SGHVS and CDR2 is FQNEAQ. The V and J ends lost 1 base and 9 bases respectively, with 13 bases between them. The DNA of the CDR3 is TGTGCCAGCAGCTTAGTTGGGAGTATAGGTGAGCAGTTCTTC. Amino acids: CASSLVGSIGEQFF. Looking up the rest from reference TRBV7-8 and TRBJ2-1 gives the full variable domain: GAGVSQSPRYKVAKRGQDVALRCDPISGHVSLFWYQQALGQGPEFLTYFQNEAQLDKSGLPSDRFFAERPEGSVSTLKIQRTQQEDSAVYLCASSLVGSIGEQFFGPGTRLTVL.

V usage is TRBV2 and J usage is TRBJ1-6, with unresolved D. This CDR3 region has 15 residues. Looked up from germline, CDR1 is SNHLY and CDR2 is FYNNEI. The V gene lost 6 bases and the J gene lost 3 bases, with 12 bases spanning the gap. The CDR3 nucleotides read TGTGCCAGCAGCGCCCGCGGGCTCTATAATTCACCCCTCCACTTT. Translated, it gives CASSARGLYNSPLHF.

Many counts were recorded for this clonotype. The J gene is TRBJ2-2, the V gene TRBV30, with a possible D match to TRBD1 (5 bases). The V end lost 2 bases, the J end lost 3 bases, and 13 bases lay between the germline ends. CDR3 length: 15 residues. Germline-derived CDR1 and CDR2 are GTSNPN and SVGIG (reference sequence). The CDR3 DNA is TGTGCCTGGAGTCCCTCGGACATCCACACCGGGGAGCTGTTTTTT. Residues: CAWSPSDIHTGELFF. Using reference TRBV30 and TRBJ2-2 for the parts outside the CDR3, the full variable domain is SQTIHQWPATLVQPVGSPLSLECTVEGTSNPNLYWYRQAAGRGLQLLFYSVGIGQISSEVPQNLSASRPQDRQFILSSKKLLLSDSGFYLCAWSPSDIHTGELFFGEGSRLTVL.

J is TRBJ1-2 and V is TRBV7-2; possibly TRBD1 for D (5 bases). Germline V lookup: CDR1 SGHTA, CDR2 FQGNSA. This CDR3 contains 17 residues. V was trimmed by 5 bases and J by 6 bases, leaving 25 bases between them. CDR3 residues: CASSPRFGDSGGDGYTF. CDR3 DNA: TGTGCCAGCAGCCCCCGGTTCGGAGACAGTGGGGGGGATGGCTACACCTTC.

The V and J genes are TRBV28 and TRBJ2-2, with 15 bases identical to TRBD2. The CDR3 contains 14 residues. CDR1 and CDR2 from the germline V gene are MDHEN and SYDVKM. Trimming cost V 8 bases and J 7 bases; bases outside gene matches: 2. The CDR3 DNA sequence: TGTGCCAGCTGGACTAGCGGGAGGGTCGGGGAGCTGTTTTTT. Its protein product is CASWTSGRVGELFF.

The chain joins TRBV30 to TRBJ2-3; TRBD1 might be the D (6 bases). In germline, CDR1 is GTSNPN, CDR2 SVGIG (reference sequence). The CDR3 runs 15 residues. Trimming cost V 4 bases and J 4 bases, with 18 bases left between them. CDR3 region: CAWIPGHLSPDTQYF. CDR3 sequence (DNA): TGTGCCTGGATCCCGGGACACCTTTCCCCAGATACGCAGTATTTT.

This chain uses TRBV3-1 with TRBJ2-3; 8 positions match TRBD2. CDR3 size: 18 residues. V was pared by 5 bases and J by 6 bases, with 19 bases of the junction left unmatched. The germline V gene encodes CDR1 LGHDT and CDR2 YNNKEL (reference sequence). CDR3 sequence reads: CASSSWEVSGTKRDTQYF. The CDR3 DNA sequence: TGTGCCAGCAGCTCCTGGGAGGTTAGCGGGACAAAACGTGATACGCAGTATTTT.

This clonotype was counted many times. The V call is TRBV5-6, the J call TRBJ2-3; possibly TRBD2 for D (5 bases). CDR1 is SGHDT and CDR2 is YYEEEE in the germline V gene. Trimming stripped 1 base from V and 2 bases from J, with 14 bases between. The CDR3 spans 16 residues. In nucleotides, the CDR3 is TGTGCCAGCAGCTTGACGGCGCGGGCTGACACAGATACGCAGTATTTT. Residues: CASSLTARADTDTQYF.

The V and J genes are TRBV9 and TRBJ2-1; 9 nucleotides agree with TRBD2. CDR1 is SGDLS and CDR2 is YYNGEE in the germline V gene. V trimming: 3 bases; J trimming: 7 bases; junction bases outside the gene matches: 11. The CDR3 spans 16 residues. CDR3 residues: CASSDYSGSTRNEQFF. In DNA form, the CDR3 reads TGTGCCAGCAGCGATTATAGCGGGAGTACGCGGAATGAGCAGTTCTTC.

Only a few counts were recorded for this clonotype. The chain combines TRBV7-2 with TRBJ1-4; D ambiguous. The CDR3 is 13 residues long. Trimming removed 0 bases from V and 8 bases from J, with 7 bases in between. Germline values: CDR1 SGHTA, CDR2 FQGNSA. As DNA, the CDR3 is TGTGCCAGCAGCTTAGCGGCGGGGGAAAAACTGTTTTTT. Its translation: CASSLAAGEKLFF.